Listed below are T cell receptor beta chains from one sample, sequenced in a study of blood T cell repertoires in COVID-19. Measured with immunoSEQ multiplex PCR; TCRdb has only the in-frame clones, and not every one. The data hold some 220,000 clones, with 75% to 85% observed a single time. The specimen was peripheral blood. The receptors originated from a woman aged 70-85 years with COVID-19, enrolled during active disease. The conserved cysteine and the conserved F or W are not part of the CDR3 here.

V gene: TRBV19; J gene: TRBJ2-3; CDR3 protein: ASSIPGTAYTDTQY
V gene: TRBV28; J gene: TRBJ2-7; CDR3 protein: ASLWTGEPYEQY
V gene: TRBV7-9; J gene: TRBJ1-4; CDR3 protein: ASIKGQGLEKLF
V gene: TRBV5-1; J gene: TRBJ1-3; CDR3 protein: ASSLDGLGNTIY
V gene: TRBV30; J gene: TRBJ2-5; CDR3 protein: AWSLFQETQY
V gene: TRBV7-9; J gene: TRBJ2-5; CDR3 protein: ASSLKTRVAETQY
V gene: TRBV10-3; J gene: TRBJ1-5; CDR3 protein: AISESAGGSNQPQH
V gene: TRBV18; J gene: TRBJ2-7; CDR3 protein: ASSPPGTGMIYEQY
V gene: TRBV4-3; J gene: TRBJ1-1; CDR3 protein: ASSQERWSTEAF
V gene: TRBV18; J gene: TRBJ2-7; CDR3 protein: ASSPLRQGQTYEQY
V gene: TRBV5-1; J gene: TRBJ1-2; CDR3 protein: ASSLALQGYGYT
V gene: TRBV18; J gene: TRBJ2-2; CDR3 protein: ASSPQTSGYHTGELF
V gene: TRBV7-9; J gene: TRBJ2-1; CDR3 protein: ASSSRTSGAYNEQF
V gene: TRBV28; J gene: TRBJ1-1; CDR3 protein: ASSIGGARNTEAF
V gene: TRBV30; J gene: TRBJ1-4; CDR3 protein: AWNPGGEKLF
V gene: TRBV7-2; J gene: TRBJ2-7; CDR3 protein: ASSFLTSGGYEQY
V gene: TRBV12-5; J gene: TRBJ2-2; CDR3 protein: AKCPVAGDPGELF
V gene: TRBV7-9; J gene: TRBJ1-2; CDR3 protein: ASSQYRSLYGYT
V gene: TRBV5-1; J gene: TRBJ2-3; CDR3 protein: ASSIGQVSDTQY
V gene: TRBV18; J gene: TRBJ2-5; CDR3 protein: ASSQSLVAQETQY
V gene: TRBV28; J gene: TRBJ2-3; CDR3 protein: ASSTGLAGADTQY
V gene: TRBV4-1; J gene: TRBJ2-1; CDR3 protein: ASSQDPSGSRDEQF
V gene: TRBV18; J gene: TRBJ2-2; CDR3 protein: ASSPIYNTGELF
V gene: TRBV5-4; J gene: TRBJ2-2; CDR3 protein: ASSGYSQGAGELF
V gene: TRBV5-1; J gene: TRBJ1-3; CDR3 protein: ASSLAGTGFGNTIY
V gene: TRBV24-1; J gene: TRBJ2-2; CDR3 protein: ATRGLAGAENTGELF
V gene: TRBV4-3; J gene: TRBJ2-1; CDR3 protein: ASSEELAVYNEQF
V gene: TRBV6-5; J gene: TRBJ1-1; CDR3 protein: ASSPRADTEAF
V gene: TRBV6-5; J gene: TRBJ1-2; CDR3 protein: ASSPRQGYGYT
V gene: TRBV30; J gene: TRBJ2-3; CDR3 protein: AWSVFDRSSPQY
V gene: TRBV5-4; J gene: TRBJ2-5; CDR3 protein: ASSYSGREETQY
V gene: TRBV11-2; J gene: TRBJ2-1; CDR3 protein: ASSLDRLNEQF
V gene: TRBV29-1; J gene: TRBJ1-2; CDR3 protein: SVGDKVYGYT
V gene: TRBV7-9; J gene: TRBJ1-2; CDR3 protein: ASSQDRGLAYGYT
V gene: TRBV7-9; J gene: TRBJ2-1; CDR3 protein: ASSFPTGINNEQF
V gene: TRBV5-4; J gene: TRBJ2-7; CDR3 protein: ASSSTGGPSHEQY
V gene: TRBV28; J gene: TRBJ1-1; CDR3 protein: ASSPGTVNTEAF
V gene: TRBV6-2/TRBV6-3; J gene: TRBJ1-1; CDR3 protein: ASSYSVGTGALKTEAF
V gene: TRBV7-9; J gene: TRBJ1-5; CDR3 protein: ASIVQGFNQPQH
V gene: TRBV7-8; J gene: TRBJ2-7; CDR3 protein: ASSFNRDTYEQY
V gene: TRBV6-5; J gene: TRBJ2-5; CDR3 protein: ASRPLAGGETQY
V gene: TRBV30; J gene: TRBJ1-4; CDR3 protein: AWSGQGATANEKLF
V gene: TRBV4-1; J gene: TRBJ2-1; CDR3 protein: ASSQRTSGRINEQF
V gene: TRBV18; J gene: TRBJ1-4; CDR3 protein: ASSQASSREKLF
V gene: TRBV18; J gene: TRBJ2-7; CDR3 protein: ASSRTSGREYEQY
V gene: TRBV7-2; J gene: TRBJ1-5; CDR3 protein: ASSLLSGGQPQH
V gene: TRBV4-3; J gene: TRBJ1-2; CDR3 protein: ASSQVGQDYGYT
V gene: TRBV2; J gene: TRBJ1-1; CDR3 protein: ASRGAGLNTEAF
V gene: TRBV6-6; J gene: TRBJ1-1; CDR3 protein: ASSSTPNTEAF
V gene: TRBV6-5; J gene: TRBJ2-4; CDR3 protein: ASRGRLVAKNIQY
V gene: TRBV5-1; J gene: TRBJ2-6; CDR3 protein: ASSLAGPSGANVLT
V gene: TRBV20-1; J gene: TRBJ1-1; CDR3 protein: SASSGEMNTEAF